Only one count was recorded for the clone carrying this T cell receptor beta chain. As yet, its antigen is unknown. The sample belongs to a study of T cell responses to AZD1222 COVID-19 vaccine. Study as a whole: Second doses at about 4 or about 12 weeks were pooled. Broader study findings: White British people made up most donors, females outnumbered males, and clonal diversity was possibly underestimated.

Clones were read by immunoSEQ multiplex PCR, and TCRdb kept only the in-frame ones, dropping some. The sample lists 150,000 or so clones; 85% to 95% were seen once. The receptor's source is an adult in good health. This specimen consisted of peripheral blood, obtained on day 0 of AZD1222 vaccination.

The CDR3 DNA reads as TGTGCCAGCAGTTCGCCCGACATCTCCTATAATTCACCCCTCCACTTT. Translating gives CASSSPDISYNSPLHF. This chain joins TRBV6-6 and TRBJ1-6; D not certain. Germline assignment: CDR1 MNHNY and CDR2 SVGAGI (reference sequence). V dropped 4 bases and J dropped 0 bases, with 10 bases sitting between them. CDR3 length: 16 amino acids.